The T cell receptor beta chain under discussion was sequenced for a study of T cells in Graves' hyperthyroidism and ophthalmopathy. Diagnoses were established using clinical symptoms, serum thyroxine and TRAb, thyroid ultrasound and orbital computed tomography. The blood specimen was taken at initial hyperthyroidism diagnosis, before any ophthalmopathy symptoms. Fresh peripheral blood, approximately 9.7 ml, was the source of the PBMCs. Germline CDR1 and CDR2: MNHEY and SVGEGT. Unmatched junction bases numbered 10, after V lost 0 bases and J lost 7 bases. CDR3 length equals 16 residues. Amplification of TCR beta CDR3 regions was performed using RNA transcripts as template. Researchers ran a first-round RT-PCR on the TCR CDR3 using the HTBI primer set. TCRdb reanalysed the multiplex PCR reads using MiXCR and keeps one entry per CDR3 protein. Seen here are hundreds of thousands of distinct CDR3 sequences, less than 30% observed once, and the top ten hold about 25%.

This sequence originates from a middle-aged man with Graves' hyperthyroidism that later progressed to Graves' ophthalmopathy. Material for sequencing was blood. The chain couples TRBV6-2 or TRBV6-3 to TRBJ2-5, with 8 bases fitting TRBD2. CDR3 DNA: TGTGCCAGCAGTTACTCTCGGGGGGGGGCAGCGGTGACCCAGTACTTC. It codes for CASSYSRGGAAVTQYF.